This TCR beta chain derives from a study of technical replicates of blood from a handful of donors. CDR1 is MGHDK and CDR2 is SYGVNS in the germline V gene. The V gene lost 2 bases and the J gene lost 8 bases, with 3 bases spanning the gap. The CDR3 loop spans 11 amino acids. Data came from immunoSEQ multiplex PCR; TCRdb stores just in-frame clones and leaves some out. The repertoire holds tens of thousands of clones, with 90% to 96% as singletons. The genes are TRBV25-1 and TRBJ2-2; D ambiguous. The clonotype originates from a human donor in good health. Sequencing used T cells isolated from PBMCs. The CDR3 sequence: CASSELGELFF. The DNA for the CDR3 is TGTGCCAGCAGTGAACTAGGGGAGCTGTTTTTT.